This TCR beta chain was recovered during a study of blood T cell repertoires in COVID-19. On the study more broadly: Both acute and convalescent COVID-19 samples were obtained from the United States, Italy and Spain.

CDR3 length: 15 amino acids. V lost 4 bases to trimming and J lost 5 bases, with 12 bases between them. Per the germline V gene, CDR1 is SNHLY and CDR2 is FYNNEI. The protocol was immunoSEQ multiplex PCR, while the TCRdb copy is restricted to in-frame clones and leaves out a portion. The sample yields almost 400,000 clones, around 87% seen once. The genes are TRBV2 and TRBJ1-6, with D maybe TRBD1 (5 bases). Sequenced sample: PBMCs or T cells enriched from blood (not recorded which). The receptor was derived from a woman in her 30s with acute COVID-19. The CDR3 loop reads CASSVKGKDNSPLHF. The DNA of the CDR3 is TGTGCCAGCAGTGTTAAGGGGAAGGATAATTCACCCCTCCACTTT.